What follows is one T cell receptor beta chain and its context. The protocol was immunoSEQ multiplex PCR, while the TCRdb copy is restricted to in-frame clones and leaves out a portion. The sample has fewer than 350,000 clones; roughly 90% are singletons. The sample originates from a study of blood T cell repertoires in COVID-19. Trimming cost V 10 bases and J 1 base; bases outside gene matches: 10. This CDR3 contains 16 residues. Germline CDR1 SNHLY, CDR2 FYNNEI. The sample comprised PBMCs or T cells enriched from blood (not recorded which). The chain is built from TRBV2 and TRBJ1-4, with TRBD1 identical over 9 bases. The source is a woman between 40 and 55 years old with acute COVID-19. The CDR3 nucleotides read TGTGCCACCGGGACAGGGCGGATCCAAACTAATGAAAAACTGTTTTTT. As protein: CATGTGRIQTNEKLFF.